One sample yielded the 2 T cell receptor beta chains listed below, sequenced in a study of OX40 agonist ivuxolimab in advanced cancers. Measured with immunoSEQ multiplex PCR; TCRdb has only the in-frame clones, and not every one. The data show tens of thousands of clones, roughly four fifths seen once. Material: CD4+ or CD8+ T cells sorted from blood, obtained in a trial of the OX40 agonist ivuxolimab. These receptors originate from an adult with an advanced solid tumor such as melanoma, head and neck, liver or kidney cancer.

On this clone: At one boundary the junction diverges from the germline segment, which might be a read error. The chain combines TRBV7-7 with TRBJ2-6; unclear D gene. Germline-derived CDR1 and CDR2 are SSHAT and FNYEAQ (reference sequence). This CDR3 has 16 amino acids. The CDR3 bases are TGTGCTAGCAGCTTAGGTCCTATGAGTGGGGCCAACGTCCTGACTTTC. Its translation is CASSLGPMSGANVLTF.

The chain joins TRBV2 to TRBJ2-1, with unresolved D. Germline CDR1 reads SNHLY; CDR2 reads FYNNEI. This CDR3 has 17 residues. The V end was cut by 6 bases, the J end by 3 bases, with 21 bases between. The CDR3 region is CASSHPDVSPVYNEQFF. CDR3 coding DNA: TGTGCCAGCAGCCACCCCGACGTCAGCCCTGTCTACAATGAGCAGTTCTTC.